The 28 T cell receptor beta chains presented below share a single source sample, sequenced in a study of blood T cell repertoires in COVID-19. Produced via immunoSEQ multiplex PCR; TCRdb's table is partial and in-frame only. This table holds tens of thousands of clones, approximately 91% found once. Source material: peripheral blood. These receptors all stem from a woman of 80 years or more with acute or convalescent COVID-19.

V usage is TRBV15 and J usage is TRBJ1-5, with 7 positions matching TRBD1. CDR1 LNHNV and CDR2 YYDKDF come from the germline V gene (reference sequence). This CDR3 contains 16 residues. V was clipped by 4 bases and J by 4 bases; unmatched bases: 10. The CDR3 is CATSIQGVLDNQPQHF. For the CDR3, the DNA is TGTGCCACCAGCATCCAGGGGGTATTGGATAATCAGCCCCAGCATTTT. Using reference TRBV15 and TRBJ1-5 for the parts outside the CDR3, the full variable domain is DAMVIQNPRYQVTQFGKPVTLSCSQTLNHNVMYWYQQKSSQAPKLLFHYYDKDFNNEADTPDNFQSRRPNTSFCFLDIRSPGLGDTAMYLCATSIQGVLDNQPQHFGDGTRLSIL.

The chain employs TRBV2 and TRBJ2-5, with 10 positions matching TRBD1. The CDR3 has 20 amino acids. Per the germline V gene, CDR1 is SNHLY and CDR2 is FYNNEI. The ends lost 6 bases at V and 1 base at J; junction bases unmatched: 20. The CDR3 DNA sequence: TGTGCCAGCAGCCGAAGCCCTTCCGGCGGGGACAGGGGTTCCCAAGAGACCCAGTACTTC. This codes for CASSRSPSGGDRGSQETQYF.

This chain uses TRBV2 with TRBJ1-6, with TRBD1 identical over 9 bases. Trimming at V came to 9 bases and at J to 8 bases, leaving 5 bases not matched to a gene. From germline, CDR1 is SNHLY and CDR2 FYNNEI. CDR3 size: 13 residues. Here the CDR3 DNA reads TGTGCCAGTCCGGGACAGGGTGATTCACCCCTCCACTTT. Translating it yields CASPGQGDSPLHF. Drawing the rest from reference TRBV2 and TRBJ1-6, the complete variable domain is EPEVTQTPSHQVTQMGQEVILRCVPISNHLYFYWYRQILGQKVEFLVSFYNNEISEKSEIFDDQFSVERPDGSNFTLKIRSTKLEDSAMYFCASPGQGDSPLHFGNGTRLTVT.

This clone came up many times. The chain recombines TRBV3-1 (or the pseudogene TRBV3-2) with TRBJ1-1; perhaps TRBD1 as D (6 bases). Looked up from germline, CDR1 is LGHDT and CDR2 is YNNKEL (reference sequence). V was clipped by 1 base and J by 8 bases, with 11 bases between them. The CDR3 has 13 residues. CDR3 sequence reads: CASSQVQGLEAFF. The CDR3 DNA reads as TGTGCCAGCAGCCAAGTACAGGGTCTAGAAGCTTTCTTT.

The chain carries TRBV6-5 and TRBJ1-1; D gene ambiguous. This CDR3 region has 14 residues. Germline V gives CDR1 MNHEY, CDR2 SVGAGI. Trimming cost V 5 bases and J 5 bases, with 15 bases left between them. The CDR3 DNA is TGTGCCAGCAGTCCCCGGGAAGTGAGGACTGAAGCTTTCTTT. Amino acid sequence: CASSPREVRTEAFF.

As DNA, the CDR3 is TGCAGTGCTAGTGCCCTAGCGGGGGGGCCCCGGGAGCAGTACTTC. Its translation: CSASALAGGPREQYF. The gene calls are TRBV20-1 and TRBJ2-7; the match to TRBD2 covers 12 bases. The CDR3 is made up of 15 amino acids. Unmatched junction bases numbered 10, after V lost 3 bases and J lost 7 bases. Germline V gene data show CDR1 as DFQATT and CDR2 as SNEGSKA (reference sequence).

This CDR3 is CASSLGAGIWDTQYF. In DNA, the CDR3 is TGTGCCAGCTCACTTGGAGCGGGGATCTGGGATACGCAGTATTTT. The chain is built from TRBV18 and TRBJ2-3, with 7 bases aligning to TRBD2. The CDR3 extends over 15 amino acids. The trim removed 4 bases at V and 6 bases at J, leaving 10 bases unmatched. Germline V gene data show CDR1 as KGHSH and CDR2 as LQKENI.

The V gene is TRBV30, the J gene TRBJ1-1; D gene uncertain. V lost 1 base and J 8 bases, leaving 11 bases between the germline ends. The CDR3 runs to 12 residues. From germline, CDR1 is GTSNPN and CDR2 SVGIG (reference sequence). In DNA, the CDR3 is TGTGCCTGGAGTGCCCAGACAAGAGAAGCTTTCTTT. It translates to CAWSAQTREAFF.

The rearrangement joins TRBV5-1 to TRBJ1-1, with TRBD1 identical over 10 bases. Trimming took 4 bases from V and 7 from J; bases not matched to a gene: 10. CDR3 length equals 15 residues. From germline, CDR1 is SGHRS and CDR2 YFSETQ. The CDR3 DNA is TGCGCCAGCAGCACGATGGGACAGGGGAACGGTGAAGCTTTCTTT. It codes for CASSTMGQGNGEAFF.

This chain links TRBV19 with TRBJ1-1; TRBD1 is a possible D gene (6 bases). Germline values: CDR1 LNHDA, CDR2 SQIVND (reference sequence). This CDR3 is 16 amino acids long. V lost 5 bases and J 1 base, leaving 17 bases between the germline ends. The CDR3: CASSPQGIHGNTEAFF. As DNA, the CDR3 is TGTGCCAGTAGTCCACAGGGTATTCATGGGAACACTGAAGCTTTCTTT. Full variable domain (missing parts from reference TRBV19 and TRBJ1-1): DGGITQSPKYLFRKEGQNVTLSCEQNLNHDAMYWYRQDPGQGLRLIYYSQIVNDFQKGDIAEGYSVSREKKESFPLTVTSAQKNPTAFYLCASSPQGIHGNTEAFFGQGTRLTVV.

The chain employs TRBV6-2 or TRBV6-3 and TRBJ1-5; 7 bases map to TRBD1. The CDR3 contains 13 residues. The germline gives CDR1 MNHEY, CDR2 SVGEGT. Losses at the gene ends were 5 bases for V and 5 bases for J; bases not matched to a gene: 3. The chain's CDR3 is CASSTQGDQPQHF. CDR3 nucleotide sequence: TGTGCCAGCAGTACTCAGGGGGATCAGCCCCAGCATTTT.

The chain uses TRBV5-6 and TRBJ1-5; D gene uncertain. The CDR3 runs to 9 residues. Looked up from germline, CDR1 is SGHDT and CDR2 is YYEEEE. V lost 9 bases and J lost 4, with 2 bases in between. The CDR3 DNA reads TGTGCCACTAATCAGCCCCAGCATTTT. Protein sequence: CATNQPQHF.

V usage is TRBV7-3 and J usage is TRBJ1-4, with TRBD1 identical over 9 bases. The germline gives CDR1 SGHTA, CDR2 FQGTGA. The CDR3 consists of 15 residues. The V and J ends lost 6 bases and 5 bases, in that order; junction bases with no gene match: 7. CDR3 DNA: TGTGCCAGCAGTTTGACAGGGGGAGGAAATGAAAAACTGTTTTTT. Translating gives CASSLTGGGNEKLFF. Using reference TRBV7-3 and TRBJ1-4 for the parts outside the CDR3, the full variable domain is GAGVSQTPSNKVTEKGKYVELRCDPISGHTALYWYRQSLGQGPEFLIYFQGTGAADDSGLPNDRFFAVRPEGSVSTLKIQRTERGDSAVYLCASSLTGGGNEKLFFGSGTQLSVL.

The chain couples TRBV6-2 or TRBV6-3 to TRBJ1-1; tentatively, D is TRBD1 (6 bases). Trimming shortened V by 5 bases and J by 8 bases, and 9 bases separated the two germline ends. The CDR3 length is 11 residues. The germline V gene encodes CDR1 MNHEY and CDR2 SVGEGT. The CDR3 here is CASSTGSEAFF. The CDR3 DNA reads as TGTGCCAGCAGTACAGGGTCAGAAGCTTTCTTT.

CDR3: CASRVTANLGETQYF. CDR3 bases: TGTGCCAGCAGAGTGACAGCAAATCTCGGAGAGACCCAGTACTTC. V usage is TRBV5-6 and J usage is TRBJ2-5; the D gene is possibly TRBD1 (5 bases). Deletions cut 5 bases from V and 4 bases from J, with 18 bases between. The CDR3 spans 15 residues. CDR1 and CDR2 from the germline V gene are SGHDT and YYEEEE.

The V call is TRBV7-9, the J call TRBJ2-1, with 7 bases lining up with TRBD2. V lost 5 bases to trimming and J lost 1 base; unmatched junction nucleotides: 8. This CDR3 comprises 16 residues. Germline V lookup: CDR1 SEHNR, CDR2 FQNEAQ (reference sequence). The CDR3 nucleotides are TGTGCCAGCAGCCCAAGGACTAGGATTTCCTACAATGAGCAGTTCTTC. Its protein is CASSPRTRISYNEQFF.

A single count supports this clone. The chain uses TRBV2 and TRBJ2-1; 9 bases align to TRBD2. CDR1 is SNHLY, CDR2 FYNNEI, per germline. V lost 1 base, J lost 8 bases, and 12 bases stayed unmatched. The CDR3 has 17 amino acids. The CDR3 DNA is TGTGCCAGCAGTGAAGGTTTTTGGGGACTAGCCAGTGATGAGCAGTTCTTC. Its protein is CASSEGFWGLASDEQFF. The full variable domain, its missing parts supplied by reference TRBV2 and TRBJ2-1, is EPEVTQTPSHQVTQMGQEVILRCVPISNHLYFYWYRQILGQKVEFLVSFYNNEISEKSEIFDDQFSVERPDGSNFTLKIRSTKLEDSAMYFCASSEGFWGLASDEQFFGPGTRLTVL.

The chain has TRBV5-1 and TRBJ2-5; 15 nucleotides match TRBD2. This CDR3 is built from 15 residues. Germline V gene sequence: CDR1 SGHRS, CDR2 YFSETQ. With 4 bases clipped from V and 4 bases from J, the junction kept 2 bases outside the gene matches. For the CDR3, the DNA is TGCGCCAGCAGCGAGGGACTAGCGGGAGGAGAGACCCAGTACTTC. It specifies CASSEGLAGGETQYF. Based on the CDR3 plus reference TRBV5-1 and TRBJ2-5, the full variable domain is KAGVTQTPRYLIKTRGQQVTLSCSPISGHRSVSWYQQTPGQGLQFLFEYFSETQRNKGNFPGRFSGRQFSNSRSEMNVSTLELGDSALYLCASSEGLAGGETQYFGPGTRLLVL.

The chain is built from TRBV7-2 and TRBJ2-1; 11 bases agree with TRBD2. CDR1 and CDR2 from the germline V gene are SGHTA and FQGNSA. The CDR3 covers 17 residues. V lost 5 bases to trimming and J lost 4 bases; unmatched junction nucleotides: 10. For the CDR3, the DNA is TGTGCCAGCAGCCGTTTTTTCGGGACTAGCGGTTACAATGAGCAGTTCTTC. Residues: CASSRFFGTSGYNEQFF.

The chain recombines TRBV19 with TRBJ1-3; D unresolved. Germline V gene data show CDR1 as LNHDA and CDR2 as SQIVND (reference sequence). V gave up 3 bases and J gave up 0 bases, with 12 bases separating them. The CDR3 consists of 16 residues. The CDR3 here is CASSIGRSYSGNTIYF. The CDR3 nucleotides are TGTGCCAGTAGTATCGGCCGGAGTTACTCTGGAAACACCATATATTTT.

The rearrangement links TRBV9 to TRBJ1-1; TRBD1 matches 8 bases. V lost 1 base and J lost 6; bases outside the gene matches: 8. The CDR3 length is 15 residues. CDR1 SGDLS and CDR2 YYNGEE come from the germline V gene. Written as DNA, the CDR3 is TGTGCCAGCAGCGTACAGGGGGCGGCATCAGCTGAAGCTTTCTTT. This encodes CASSVQGAASAEAFF.

The chain couples TRBV24-1 to TRBJ1-5; 10 nucleotides line up with TRBD1. V gave up 3 bases and J gave up 3 bases; unmatched junction bases: 4. CDR3 length equals 16 residues. The germline gives CDR1 KGHDR, CDR2 SFDVKD. The CDR3 nucleotides read TGTGCCACCAGTGATCCCGGGACAGGGGACAATCAGCCCCAGCATTTT. Translation: CATSDPGTGDNQPQHF.

The genes are TRBV7-9 and TRBJ1-2; possible D gene TRBD1, 6 bases. The CDR3 is made up of 16 amino acids. Trimming took off 4 bases at V and 5 bases at J, with 20 bases between the two ends. Germline-derived CDR1 and CDR2 are SEHNR and FQNEAQ (reference sequence). DNA of the CDR3: TGTGCCAGCAGCTCCTCCCCACACAGGGTAAGGTATGGCTACACCTTC. Amino acids: CASSSSPHRVRYGYTF. Complete variable domain (other parts from reference TRBV7-9 and TRBJ1-2): DTGVSQNPRHKITKRGQNVTFRCDPISEHNRLYWYRQTLGQGPEFLTYFQNEAQLEKSRLLSDRFSAERPKGSFSTLEIQRTEQGDSAMYLCASSSSPHRVRYGYTFGSGTRLTVV.

The chain carries TRBV6-5 and TRBJ1-1; D is perhaps TRBD1 (6 bases). Trimming removed 0 bases from V and 7 bases from J, with 12 bases in between. There are 14 residues in the CDR3. Looked up from germline, CDR1 is MNHEY and CDR2 is SVGAGI. The CDR3 region has the DNA TGTGCCAGCAGTTACTCGAGACAGGCGGTTGAAGCTTTCTTT. Translated: CASSYSRQAVEAFF.

The chain uses TRBV6-6 and TRBJ1-1; 7 nucleotides line up with TRBD1. J gave up 11 bases and V 7 bases, and 19 bases lay outside the gene matches. The CDR3 is 15 residues long. The germline CDR1 and CDR2 sequences are MNHNY and SVGAGI (reference sequence). The CDR3 bases are TGTGCCAGCATTTCCGACCGGGACAGAACGTTAGAGGCTTTCTTT. Its protein is CASISDRDRTLEAFF.

The CDR3, as DNA: TGTGCCAGCAGCCATGAAGTGGCAGGGGGCGAGAATGAGCAGTTCTTC. It translates to CASSHEVAGGENEQFF. This rearrangement joins TRBV4-2 to TRBJ2-1; TRBD1 matches at 8 bases. Losses at the gene ends were 3 bases for V and 7 bases for J; bases not matched to a gene: 11. CDR3 length equals 16 residues. CDR1 is LGHNA and CDR2 is YNFKEQ in the germline V gene.

This chain connects TRBV6-5 to TRBJ2-1, with 12 nucleotides matching TRBD2. Germline assignment: CDR1 MNHEY and CDR2 SVGAGI. The CDR3 is 16 residues long. Germline trimming cut 2 bases from V and 2 bases from J; bases unmatched to any gene: 1. As DNA, the CDR3 is TGTGCCAGCAGTTACCGGACTAGCGGGACCTACAATGAGCAGTTCTTC. It yields the protein CASSYRTSGTYNEQFF.

The chain carries TRBV6-1 and TRBJ2-7; TRBD2 matches 15 bases. The length of the CDR3 is 16 residues. With V trimmed by 3 bases and J by 3 bases, 3 bases remained unmatched. The germline V gene has CDR1 MNHNS and CDR2 SASEGT. The CDR3: CASSDPGLAGGYEQYF. The CDR3, as DNA: TGTGCCAGCAGTGACCCGGGACTAGCGGGAGGCTACGAGCAGTACTTC.